The entry below describes one T cell receptor (beta chain). RNA extraction was followed by reverse transcription into cDNA, which acted as the sequencing template. Using immunoSEQ multiplex PCR, the repertoire was profiled, and TCRdb retains in-frame clones only, with some absent. The repertoire holds under 250,000 clones, with just over 55% as singletons. CD4+ and CD8+ T cells were sorted from PBMCs stained for CD3, CD4 and CD8. Germline CDR1 is PRHDT and CDR2 is FYEKMQ (reference sequence). V was pared by 6 bases and J by 10 bases, with 16 bases between. CDR3 length equals 14 residues. This entry belongs to a study of CD8+ T cells in alopecia areata.

The origin of this receptor is a human donor in good health. The chain combines TRBV13 with TRBJ1-6; possibly TRBD1 for D (5 bases). Input material: CD8+ T cells sorted from blood. The CDR3 sequence is CASRVWGERSPLHF. The DNA of the CDR3 is TGTGCCAGCAGGGTATGGGGGGAAAGATCACCCCTCCACTTT.